This TCR beta chain is from a study of identical twins. Each CDR3 protein gets one entry after TCRdb re-called the 5' RACE reads with MiXCR. The sample yields about 520,000 distinct CDR3 sequences, roughly a fifth seen once. Points on this clonotype: Its antigen is not identified.

General study points: Cross-sectional statistical analysis was relied on for the conclusions, without the same donors being followed.

Healthy Caucasian donors formed the entire cohort. The sample was also linked to a second study, of T cells expressing NK-cell markers. As that study records: Repertoire data for TCR beta were derived from sorted T cells (CD3+CD56+NKG2C+, CD3+CD56+NKG2C- and CD3+CD56-NKG2C+).

The sequence was obtained from a woman younger than 35 in good health. Sequencing input: CD4+ T cells sorted from blood.

The CDR3 loop reads CAGGEGVQPQHF. The CDR3 DNA is TGTGCCGGCGGGGAGGGGGTTCAGCCCCAGCATTTT. The gene calls are TRBV30 and TRBJ1-5, with a tentative D call TRBD1 (6 bases). V was trimmed by 8 bases and J by 6 bases, leaving 14 bases between them. CDR3 length: 12 amino acids. CDR1 GTSNPN and CDR2 SVGIG come from the germline V gene (reference sequence).